This TCR beta chain emerged from a study of blood T cell repertoires in COVID-19. Study details: Sites in the United States, Italy and Spain provided acute and convalescent COVID-19 samples.

The CDR3 consists of 20 residues. Germline V gives CDR1 MNHEY, CDR2 SMNVEV (reference sequence). Losses at the gene ends were 7 bases for V and 5 bases for J; bases not matched to a gene: 27. Under the authors' procedure: Nucleated cell counts were estimated from reference gene primer amplification. Method: immunoSEQ multiplex PCR; TCRdb's copy keeps in-frame clones and lacks some. V, J and clone size reflect that table, while D and trimming were determined from the DNA. The table includes around 260,000 clones, around 86% detected once. J is TRBJ2-5 and V is TRBV27, with 8 positions matching TRBD1. The sequenced sample consisted of peripheral blood. The source is a man between 40 and 49 years old who had recovered from COVID-19. For the CDR3, the DNA is TGTGCCAGCATCCCCCGGAAGTTGGCAGGGGGCGCGGCAGGAGAGGAGACCCAGTACTTC. It is translated as CASIPRKLAGGAAGEETQYF.